These 14 T cell receptor beta chains came from one sample sequenced in a study of T cell responses to AZD1222 COVID-19 vaccine. Profiling relied on immunoSEQ multiplex PCR, and the TCRdb table lists in-frame clones only, not all of them. This sample has approximately 130,000 clones, with around nine tenths found just once. The source was peripheral blood, collected on day 0 of AZD1222 vaccination. The receptors were gathered from an adult in good health.

The V call is TRBV19, the J call TRBJ1-4, with D perhaps matching TRBD1 (6 bases). The CDR3 spans 14 residues. Germline CDR1 is LNHDA and CDR2 is SQIVND (reference sequence). V was pared by 3 bases and J by 6 bases, with 11 bases between. The CDR3 DNA follows: TGTGCCAGTAGTATTTCAGGGGTGGATGAAAAACTGTTTTTT. Its translation: CASSISGVDEKLFF.

The V and J genes are TRBV20-1 and TRBJ2-1, with D uncertain. Trimming removed 4 bases at V and 9 bases at J, with 10 bases between. Germline V gene sequence: CDR1 DFQATT, CDR2 SNEGSKA (reference sequence). The CDR3 spans 11 residues. The CDR3 is CSAILELEQFF. CDR3 DNA sequence: TGCAGTGCTATTCTCGAGCTTGAGCAGTTCTTC.

The V gene is TRBV7-9, the J gene TRBJ2-1, with D maybe TRBD2 (6 bases). Germline V gives CDR1 SEHNR, CDR2 FQNEAQ (reference sequence). The CDR3 spans 15 residues. Trimming took 5 bases from V and 7 from J, leaving 18 bases between them. CDR3 amino acids: CASSVPGLLRNEQFF. CDR3 DNA: TGTGCCAGCAGCGTACCGGGACTCCTTCGGAATGAGCAGTTCTTC.

This rearrangement joins TRBV25-1 to TRBJ2-1; 15 bases are a match to TRBD2. The CDR3 covers 14 residues. Germline trimming cut 4 bases from V and 9 bases from J; bases unmatched to any gene: 1. Germline V lookup: CDR1 MGHDK, CDR2 SYGVNS. DNA of the CDR3: TGTGCCAGCAGTGTGGGACTAGCGGGGGGTGAGCAGTTCTTC. This codes for CASSVGLAGGEQFF.

This chain uses TRBV2 with TRBJ1-2; 9 bases agree with TRBD1. The CDR3 totals 13 residues. The germline V gene has CDR1 SNHLY and CDR2 FYNNEI. After removal of 7 bases from V and 3 bases from J, the junction contained 3 bases not matched to a gene. CDR3 coding DNA: TGTGCCAGCACCCGGACAGGGGACTATGGCTACACCTTC. It encodes CASTRTGDYGYTF.

The V gene is TRBV29-1, the J gene TRBJ2-1; 16 nucleotides line up with TRBD2. J lost 7 bases, V lost 7 bases, and 7 bases had no gene match. This CDR3 spans 15 amino acids. Germline CDR1 is SQVTM and CDR2 is ANQGSEA. CDR3 DNA: TGCAGCGCCCCGGGACTAGCGGGAGGGGGGAATGAGCAGTTCTTC. It is translated as CSAPGLAGGGNEQFF.

V is TRBV18 and J is TRBJ1-3; no clear D. CDR3 size: 18 residues. V dropped 3 bases and J dropped 0 bases, with 18 bases sitting between them. Germline V lookup: CDR1 KGHSH, CDR2 LQKENI. The CDR3 bases are TGTGCCAGCTCACCCCCGGGAGGGCCGGATTTCTCTGGAAACACCATATATTTT. As protein: CASSPPGGPDFSGNTIYF.

The V gene is TRBV5-6, the J gene TRBJ2-5, with D possibly matching TRBD2 (6 bases). The CDR3 totals 13 residues. Trimming removed 6 bases from V and 5 bases from J, with 14 bases in between. Germline V lookup: CDR1 SGHDT, CDR2 YYEEEE. The DNA of the CDR3 is TGTGCCAGCACTATTCCCCGGGGGGAGACCCAGTACTTC. It codes for CASTIPRGETQYF. Using reference TRBV5-6 and TRBJ2-5 for the parts outside the CDR3, the full variable domain is DAGVTQSPTHLIKTRGQQVTLRCSPKSGHDTVSWYQQALGQGPQFIFQYYEEEERQRGNFPDRFSGHQFPNYSSELNVNALLLGDSALYLCASTIPRGETQYFGPGTRLLVL.

The chain links TRBV5-1 to TRBJ2-3, with D unclear. The germline V gene has CDR1 SGHRS and CDR2 YFSETQ. CDR3 length equals 12 residues. V was trimmed by 4 bases and J by 4 bases, leaving 7 bases between them. The CDR3 region has the DNA TGCGCCAGCAGCAACGCGGCAGATACGCAGTATTTT. Protein sequence: CASSNAADTQYF.

The rearrangement uses TRBV2 and TRBJ1-5; D uncertain. Germline V lookup: CDR1 SNHLY, CDR2 FYNNEI. V was shortened by 8 bases and J by 5 bases, with 7 bases between the two germline ends. The CDR3 spans 11 residues. The CDR3 sequence is CASGWDQPQHF. CDR3 nucleotide sequence: TGTGCCAGCGGGTGGGATCAGCCCCAGCATTTT.

This chain connects TRBV5-6 to TRBJ2-7; 7 nucleotides agree with TRBD2. The CDR3 is 13 amino acids. The V and J ends lost 4 bases and 9 bases, in that order; junction bases with no gene match: 10. Germline values: CDR1 SGHDT, CDR2 YYEEEE. This CDR3 is CASSPSGLPRQYF. For the CDR3, the DNA is TGTGCCAGCAGCCCATCGGGACTACCTAGGCAGTACTTC.

In DNA form, the CDR3 reads TGTGCCAGCAGAGGACACAGAACAACTAATGAAAAACTGTTTTTT. Protein: CASRGHRTTNEKLFF. The chain carries TRBV28 and TRBJ1-4; D is perhaps TRBD1 (5 bases). The V gene's germline CDR1 is MDHEN and CDR2 SYDVKM. The ends were cut back, 6 bases at V and 0 bases at J, with 11 bases in the middle. This CDR3 has 15 residues.

The CDR3 bases are TGTGCCAGCAGTTACACACAAAGCGAGCAGTACTTC. It codes for CASSYTQSEQYF. The chain has TRBV6-2 or TRBV6-3 and TRBJ2-7; no clear D gene. The germline V and J ends were trimmed by 2 bases and 6 bases, with 8 bases remaining between them. Germline assignment: CDR1 MNHEY and CDR2 SVGEGT. CDR3 length: 12 amino acids.

This chain connects TRBV4-3 to TRBJ2-7; unclear D gene. The germline V gene encodes CDR1 LGHNA and CDR2 YSLEER. The V and J ends lost 4 bases and 2 bases respectively, with 15 bases between them. This CDR3 is built from 15 residues. The CDR3 nucleotides are TGCGCCAGCAGCCCGCGGTGGGCCCCAGCCTACGAGCAGTACTTC. It yields the protein CASSPRWAPAYEQYF.